The 25 T cell receptor beta chains below come from one sample, sequenced in a study of early T cells in non-severe SARS-CoV-2 infection. TCRdb re-derived calls from the 5' RACE reads in MiXCR, one entry per CDR3 protein. This sample has 95,000 to 150,000 distinct CDR3 sequences, with 14% to 15% found just once. The specimen was whole blood. These receptors all come from an adult who was a healthcare worker with PCR-confirmed SARS-CoV-2 infection or an uninfected control (not recorded which).

There are many counts of this clonotype. This chain links TRBV5-1 with TRBJ1-2; D not resolved. CDR3 length equals 14 residues. Germline values: CDR1 SGHRS, CDR2 YFSETQ. V dropped 1 base and J dropped 6 bases, with 13 bases sitting between them. Here the CDR3 DNA reads TGCGCCAGCAGCTTGCGAACAGAGGAGGATGGCTACACCTTC. Its translation is CASSLRTEEDGYTF.

This chain joins TRBV7-7 and TRBJ2-7; D is undetermined. V was trimmed by 4 bases and J by 3 bases, leaving 13 bases between them. The CDR3 length is 14 residues. In germline, CDR1 is SSHAT, CDR2 FNYEAQ (reference sequence). CDR3 region: CASSSLVKGYEQYF. CDR3 nucleotide sequence: TGTGCCAGCAGCTCATTAGTAAAGGGCTACGAGCAGTACTTC.

The J gene is TRBJ1-1, the V gene TRBV11-2, with D unclear. This CDR3 is 14 amino acids long. Per germline, CDR1 SGHAT and CDR2 FQNNGV. V was cut by 1 base and J by 2 bases, with 8 bases left in between. CDR3 region: CASSLAPRNTEAFF. CDR3 DNA sequence: TGTGCCAGCAGCTTAGCCCCGCGAAACACTGAAGCTTTCTTT.

This clonotype was observed once. The chain carries TRBV21-1 and TRBJ2-1. TRBV21-1 is termed a pseudogene. The CDR3 is 14 residues long. The CDR3 region is CASRSTAAWGEQFF. The CDR3 bases are TGTGCCAGCCGAAGCACCGCAGCTTGGGGTGAGCAGTTCTTC.

This clonotype was seen at least ten times. The rearrangement uses TRBV20-1 and TRBJ2-1, with 8 nucleotides matching TRBD2. This CDR3 comprises 16 residues. The ends lost 7 bases at V and 5 bases at J; junction bases unmatched: 16. Germline V gives CDR1 DFQATT, CDR2 SNEGSKA (reference sequence). In DNA form, the CDR3 reads TGCAGTGTCCGGGGGGGGACTAGAAGATACGACAATGAGCAGTTCTTC. Amino acids: CSVRGGTRRYDNEQFF.

V and J are TRBV5-4 and TRBJ2-5; possible D gene TRBD2, 6 bases. The germline V and J ends were trimmed by 3 bases and 2 bases, with 17 bases remaining between them. CDR3 size: 16 residues. Germline CDR1 SGHNT, CDR2 YYREEE (reference sequence). CDR3 in amino acids: CASSSALGLSQETQYF. For the CDR3, the DNA is TGTGCCAGCAGCTCTGCGTTAGGACTATCTCAAGAGACCCAGTACTTC.

This clonotype has a handful of counts. The chain links TRBV20-1 to TRBJ2-1; D might be TRBD2 (6 bases). The CDR3 spans 13 residues. V lost 5 bases and J 0 bases, leaving 8 bases between the germline ends. Germline V CDR1 and CDR2: DFQATT, SNEGSKA (reference sequence). The DNA of the CDR3 is TGCAGTGCTTACGGGAGCTCCTACAATGAGCAGTTCTTC. Amino acid sequence: CSAYGSSYNEQFF.

This clonotype was recorded at least ten times. The chain recombines TRBV6-1 with TRBJ1-4; TRBD1 matches at 7 bases. The J segment lost 6 bases and the V segment lost 7 bases, leaving 8 bases of the junction unmatched. The CDR3 has 14 residues. Per the germline V gene, CDR1 is MNHNS and CDR2 is SASEGT. The CDR3 DNA reads as TGTGCCAGCACCGAGCGGGACAGAGATGAAAAACTGTTTTTT. Translating it yields CASTERDRDEKLFF.

This clonotype turned up a few times. The rearrangement joins TRBV19 to TRBJ2-3; TRBD1 matches at 8 bases. This CDR3 comprises 15 residues. Trimming took 5 bases from V and 2 from J; bases not matched to a gene: 6. In germline, CDR1 is LNHDA, CDR2 SQIVND (reference sequence). CDR3 nucleotide sequence: TGTGCCAGTAGTTCCCGGGACAGGTTCACAGATACGCAGTATTTT. It specifies CASSSRDRFTDTQYF.

The chain has TRBV5-1 and TRBJ1-2, with a tentative D call TRBD1 (5 bases). Germline V gene sequence: CDR1 SGHRS, CDR2 YFSETQ. The CDR3 loop spans 13 amino acids. Trimming cost V 0 bases and J 4 bases, with 7 bases left between them. CDR3 sequence: CASSLDRSYGYTF. CDR3 nucleotide sequence: TGCGCCAGCAGCTTGGACAGGAGCTATGGCTACACCTTC.

The J gene is TRBJ2-1, the V gene TRBV15, with 13 bases that match TRBD2. Germline CDR1 and CDR2: LNHNV and YYDKDF (reference sequence). The junction had 7 bases not matched to a gene; V was cut back by 0 bases and J by 14 bases. The CDR3 covers 15 residues. CDR3 sequence: CATSRDPTSGGAKFF. The CDR3 DNA reads TGTGCCACCAGCAGAGATCCAACTAGCGGGGGGGCCAAGTTCTTC.

A few counts support this clonotype. The chain combines TRBV6-4 with TRBJ1-6; 7 bases are shared with TRBD1. This CDR3 spans 18 amino acids. Germline assignment: CDR1 MRHNA and CDR2 SNTAGT. After removal of 0 bases from V and 5 bases from J, the junction contained 10 bases not matched to a gene. The CDR3 reads CASSDSKFKGQHNSPLHF. CDR3 sequence (DNA): TGTGCCAGCAGTGACTCGAAGTTCAAGGGACAGCATAATTCACCCCTCCACTTT.

The CDR3 DNA follows: TGTGCCAGCAGATCAGACAGAACCAACACCGGGGAGCTGTTTTTT. Protein product: CASRSDRTNTGELFF. The V and J genes are TRBV2 and TRBJ2-2, with a tentative D call TRBD1 (5 bases). The CDR3 consists of 15 residues. Germline-derived CDR1 and CDR2 are SNHLY and FYNNEI. V lost 6 bases and J lost 2, with 13 bases in between.

The chain links TRBV29-1 to TRBJ1-4; D is unclear. The CDR3 extends over 12 amino acids. Per the germline V gene, CDR1 is SQVTM and CDR2 is ANQGSEA. V lost 3 bases and J 5 bases, leaving 7 bases between the germline ends. The CDR3 coding sequence is TGCAGCGTTGACCCGGGGAATGAAAAACTGTTTTTT. Protein: CSVDPGNEKLFF.

J is TRBJ2-3 and V is TRBV30; unclear D gene. The CDR3 covers 13 residues. CDR1 is GTSNPN, CDR2 SVGIG, per germline (reference sequence). Trimming left V 4 bases short and J 8 bases short, with 16 bases between. The CDR3 is CAWMAARASTQYF. The CDR3 coding sequence is TGTGCCTGGATGGCGGCCCGAGCGAGTACGCAGTATTTT.

The chain carries TRBV24-1 and TRBJ2-3; TRBD1 is a possible D gene (6 bases). Trimming took off 6 bases at V and 4 bases at J, with 7 bases between the two ends. Germline lookup yields CDR1 KGHDR and CDR2 SFDVKD. This CDR3 has 12 residues. The CDR3 loop is CATSQGSDTQYF. As DNA, the CDR3 is TGTGCCACCAGTCAGGGGTCAGATACGCAGTATTTT.

The chain joins TRBV20-1 to TRBJ2-7; 11 bases align to TRBD2. Trimming cost V 6 bases and J 1 base; bases outside gene matches: 5. This CDR3 has 14 amino acids. The V gene's germline CDR1 is DFQATT and CDR2 SNEGSKA (reference sequence). The CDR3 here is CSAEGTSGSYEQYF. The CDR3 nucleotides read TGCAGTGCCGAAGGGACTAGCGGTTCCTACGAGCAGTACTTC.

This clonotype was observed at least ten times. The chain carries TRBV7-9 and TRBJ2-1; D is uncertain. CDR1 is SEHNR and CDR2 is FQNEAQ in the germline V gene (reference sequence). V lost 1 base and J lost 15, with 13 bases in between. CDR3 length: 12 amino acids. CDR3: CASSLDSYPGFF. The CDR3 coding sequence is TGTGCCAGCAGCTTAGATTCGTACCCGGGGTTCTTC.

This clonotype has just a few counts. This chain links TRBV9 with TRBJ1-6; a weak D match, TRBD1 (5 bases). This CDR3 has 14 residues. Trimming left V 0 bases short and J 7 bases short, with 8 bases between. From germline, CDR1 is SGDLS and CDR2 YYNGEE. CDR3 coding DNA: TGTGCCAGCAGCGTAGCGGGACGGAATTCACCCCTCCACTTT. Its protein is CASSVAGRNSPLHF.

The CDR3 DNA reads as TGTGCCAGCAGCTTGGGGGGACAGGCTATTTCCTACGAGCAGTACTTC. Protein sequence: CASSLGGQAISYEQYF. The rearrangement uses TRBV5-5 and TRBJ2-7, with 8 bases identical to TRBD1. Germline values: CDR1 SGHKS, CDR2 YYEKEE (reference sequence). The CDR3 is 16 residues long. Trimming cost V 0 bases and J 1 base; bases outside gene matches: 6.

V is TRBV12-3 or TRBV12-4 and J is TRBJ2-5; D ambiguous. The CDR3 loop spans 13 amino acids. Trimming took 5 bases from V and 4 from J, leaving 11 bases between them. The chain's CDR3 is CASSRAWGETQYF. The CDR3 bases are TGTGCCAGCAGTCGGGCCTGGGGAGAGACCCAGTACTTC.

This clonotype showed up just a few times. As DNA, the CDR3 is TGTGCCAGCAGCCACAACAGGGACTCTAATGAAAAACTGTTTTTT. This codes for CASSHNRDSNEKLFF. The chain joins TRBV3-1 to TRBJ1-4, with D perhaps matching TRBD1 (6 bases). CDR1 is LGHDT and CDR2 is YNNKEL in the germline V gene (reference sequence). This CDR3 has 15 amino acids. Trimming took off 3 bases at V and 3 bases at J, with 11 bases between the two ends.

This sequence joins TRBV5-1 and TRBJ2-1; 10 bases are shared with TRBD2. J was trimmed by 4 bases and V by 0 bases; bases with no gene match: 7. Germline V gives CDR1 SGHRS, CDR2 YFSETQ. CDR3 size: 17 residues. The CDR3 coding sequence is TGCGCCAGCAGCTTGGAACCTAGCGGGGGAGTTTACAATGAGCAGTTCTTC. Translating it yields CASSLEPSGGVYNEQFF.

This rearrangement joins TRBV20-1 to TRBJ1-2; 8 nucleotides line up with TRBD1. V shed 3 bases and J 7 bases; nucleotides not matched to a gene: 4. Germline CDR1 is DFQATT and CDR2 is SNEGSKA (reference sequence). The CDR3 runs 12 residues. The CDR3 nucleotides read TGCAGTGCTAGGGAGGGACAGGTTGGCTACACCTTC. This gives the protein CSAREGQVGYTF.

This sequence joins TRBV3-1 and TRBJ1-1; D unclear. V lost 3 bases and J lost 6, with 5 bases in between. This CDR3 spans 11 amino acids. Germline V CDR1 and CDR2: LGHDT, YNNKEL (reference sequence). CDR3: CASSHRAEAFF. For the CDR3, the DNA is TGTGCCAGCAGCCACCGGGCTGAAGCTTTCTTT.